Presented here are 5 T cell receptor beta chains from one specimen sequenced in a study of T cell responses to AZD1222 COVID-19 vaccine. Method: immunoSEQ multiplex PCR; TCRdb's copy keeps in-frame clones and lacks some. The table shows tens of thousands of clones, with around nine tenths occurring only once. The sample here was peripheral blood, taken on day 0 of AZD1222 vaccination. These TCRs come from an adult in good health.

This clone was recorded once. J is TRBJ2-7 and V is TRBV5-1; D tentatively reads TRBD1 or TRBD2 (5 bases each). V dropped 7 bases and J dropped 2 bases, with 16 bases sitting between them. CDR1 is SGHRS and CDR2 is YFSETQ in the germline V gene. This CDR3 is built from 14 residues. The CDR3 loop reads CASFDSPGPYEQYF. DNA of the CDR3: TGCGCCAGCTTCGACTCCCCGGGACCCTACGAGCAGTACTTC.

The chain is built from TRBV2 and TRBJ1-3; a weak D match, TRBD1 (6 bases). Trimming cost V 7 bases and J 4 bases, with 17 bases left between them. This CDR3 is 15 amino acids long. The germline gives CDR1 SNHLY, CDR2 FYNNEI. The CDR3 DNA follows: TGTGCCAGCATGTGGGGCAGGGGCTCCGGAAACACCATATATTTT. This gives the protein CASMWGRGSGNTIYF.

This chain connects TRBV11-3 to TRBJ2-7; tentatively, D is TRBD2 (5 bases). Germline assignment: CDR1 SGHNT and CDR2 YENEEA. This CDR3 is 14 amino acids long. Trimming pared 1 base from V and 1 base from J, leaving 8 bases between. The CDR3 here is CASSLARGSYEQYF. The CDR3 DNA sequence: TGTGCCAGCAGCTTAGCCCGAGGGTCCTACGAGCAGTACTTC.

This clone has more than one count but fewer than ten. V and J are TRBV3-1 (or the pseudogene TRBV3-2) and TRBJ1-3; no clear D. Trimming took 4 bases from V and 0 from J, leaving 7 bases between them. Germline lookup yields CDR1 LGHDT and CDR2 YNNKEL (reference sequence). There are 14 residues in the CDR3. The CDR3 DNA follows: TGTGCCAGCAGCCCTGACATCTCTGGAAACACCATATATTTT. Translating it yields CASSPDISGNTIYF.

The chain recombines TRBV3-1 (or the pseudogene TRBV3-2) with TRBJ1-1; D perhaps matches TRBD1 (6 bases). Trimming stripped 3 bases from V and 8 bases from J, with 19 bases between. The CDR3 runs to 15 residues. Germline V gene sequence: CDR1 LGHDT, CDR2 YNNKEL (reference sequence). CDR3 protein: CASSHGTGRGGEAFF. The CDR3, as DNA: TGTGCCAGCAGCCACGGGACGGGAAGGGGGGGAGAAGCTTTCTTT.